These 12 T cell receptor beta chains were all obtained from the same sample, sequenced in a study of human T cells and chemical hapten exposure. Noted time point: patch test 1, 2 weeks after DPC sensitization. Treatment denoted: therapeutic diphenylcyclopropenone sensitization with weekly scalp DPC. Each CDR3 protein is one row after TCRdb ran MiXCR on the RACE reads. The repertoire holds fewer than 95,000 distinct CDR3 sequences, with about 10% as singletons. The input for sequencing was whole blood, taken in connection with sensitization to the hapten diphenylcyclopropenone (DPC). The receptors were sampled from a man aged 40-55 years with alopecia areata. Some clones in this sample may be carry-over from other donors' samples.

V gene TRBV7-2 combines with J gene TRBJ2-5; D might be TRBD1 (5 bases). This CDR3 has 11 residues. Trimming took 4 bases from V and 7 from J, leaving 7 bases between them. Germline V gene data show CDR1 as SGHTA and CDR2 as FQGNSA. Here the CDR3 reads CASSSTGTQYF. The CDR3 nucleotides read TGTGCCAGCAGCTCTACAGGGACCCAGTACTTC.

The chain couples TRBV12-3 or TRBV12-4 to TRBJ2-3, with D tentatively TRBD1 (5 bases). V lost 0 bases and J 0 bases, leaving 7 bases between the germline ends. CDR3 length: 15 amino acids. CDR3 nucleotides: TGTGCCAGCAGTTTAGCAGGGGTCAGCACAGATACGCAGTATTTT. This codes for CASSLAGVSTDTQYF.

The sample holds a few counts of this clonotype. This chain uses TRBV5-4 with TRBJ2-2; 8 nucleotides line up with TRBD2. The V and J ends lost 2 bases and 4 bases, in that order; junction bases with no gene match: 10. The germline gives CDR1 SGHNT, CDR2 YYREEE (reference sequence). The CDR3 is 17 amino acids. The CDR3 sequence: CASSLGGSGRGTGELFF. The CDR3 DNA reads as TGTGCCAGCAGCTTAGGCGGGAGCGGGAGAGGCACCGGGGAGCTGTTTTTT.

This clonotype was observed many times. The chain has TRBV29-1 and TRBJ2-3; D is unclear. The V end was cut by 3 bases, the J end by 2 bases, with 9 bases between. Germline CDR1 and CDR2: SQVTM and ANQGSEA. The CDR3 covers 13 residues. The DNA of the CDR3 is TGCAGCGTTGATCGGCAGCCCACAGATACGCAGTATTTT. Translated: CSVDRQPTDTQYF.

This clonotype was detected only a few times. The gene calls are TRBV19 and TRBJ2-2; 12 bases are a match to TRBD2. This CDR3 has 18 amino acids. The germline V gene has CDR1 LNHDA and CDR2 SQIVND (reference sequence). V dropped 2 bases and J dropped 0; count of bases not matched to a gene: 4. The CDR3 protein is CASSILGLAGTNTGELFF. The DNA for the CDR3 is TGTGCCAGTAGTATACTAGGACTAGCGGGAACGAACACCGGGGAGCTGTTTTTT.

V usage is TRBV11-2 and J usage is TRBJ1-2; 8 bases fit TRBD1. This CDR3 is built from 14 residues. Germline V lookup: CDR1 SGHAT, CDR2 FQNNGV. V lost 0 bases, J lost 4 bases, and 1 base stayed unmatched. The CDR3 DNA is TGTGCCAGCAGCTTAGACAGGGGGCCCTATGGCTACACCTTC. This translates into CASSLDRGPYGYTF.

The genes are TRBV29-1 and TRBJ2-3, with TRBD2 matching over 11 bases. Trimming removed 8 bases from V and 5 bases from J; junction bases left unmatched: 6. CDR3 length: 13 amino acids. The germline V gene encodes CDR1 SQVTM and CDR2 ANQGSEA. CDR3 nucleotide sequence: TGCAGCTTAACTAGCGGGAGTCAAGATACGCAGTATTTT. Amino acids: CSLTSGSQDTQYF.

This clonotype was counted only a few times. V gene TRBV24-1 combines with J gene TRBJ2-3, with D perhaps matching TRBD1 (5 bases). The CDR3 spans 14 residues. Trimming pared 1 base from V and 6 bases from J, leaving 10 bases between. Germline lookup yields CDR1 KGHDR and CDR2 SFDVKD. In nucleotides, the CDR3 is TGTGCCACCAGTGATTTTATCCCAGGGGATACGCAGTATTTT. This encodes CATSDFIPGDTQYF.

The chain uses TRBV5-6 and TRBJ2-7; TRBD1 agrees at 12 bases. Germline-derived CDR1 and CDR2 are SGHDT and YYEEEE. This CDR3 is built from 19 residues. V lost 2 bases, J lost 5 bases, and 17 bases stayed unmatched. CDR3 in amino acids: CASSLTFAGTGGPWDEQYV. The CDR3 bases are TGTGCCAGCAGCTTAACTTTCGCAGGGACAGGGGGCCCGTGGGACGAGCAGTACGTC.

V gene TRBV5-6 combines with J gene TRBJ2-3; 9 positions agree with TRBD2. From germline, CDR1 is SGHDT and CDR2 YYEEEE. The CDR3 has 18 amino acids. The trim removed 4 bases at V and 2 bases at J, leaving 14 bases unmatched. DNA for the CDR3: TGTGCCAGCAGCCCCGATATAGCGGGAGTTCTCCCCACAGATACGCAGTATTTT. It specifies CASSPDIAGVLPTDTQYF.

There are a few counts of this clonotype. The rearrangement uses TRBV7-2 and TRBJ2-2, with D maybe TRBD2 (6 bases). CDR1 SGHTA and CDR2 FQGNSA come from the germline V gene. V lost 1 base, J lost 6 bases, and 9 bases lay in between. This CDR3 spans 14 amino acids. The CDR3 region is CASSLGLGPGELFF. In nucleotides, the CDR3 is TGTGCCAGCAGCTTAGGACTAGGTCCCGGGGAGCTGTTTTTT.

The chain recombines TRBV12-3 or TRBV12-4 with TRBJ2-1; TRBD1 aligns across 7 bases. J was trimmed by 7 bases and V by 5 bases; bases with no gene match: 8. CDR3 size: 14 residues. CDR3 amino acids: CASSLDRPENEQFF. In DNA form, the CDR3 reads TGTGCCAGCAGTCTGGACAGGCCGGAAAATGAGCAGTTCTTC.